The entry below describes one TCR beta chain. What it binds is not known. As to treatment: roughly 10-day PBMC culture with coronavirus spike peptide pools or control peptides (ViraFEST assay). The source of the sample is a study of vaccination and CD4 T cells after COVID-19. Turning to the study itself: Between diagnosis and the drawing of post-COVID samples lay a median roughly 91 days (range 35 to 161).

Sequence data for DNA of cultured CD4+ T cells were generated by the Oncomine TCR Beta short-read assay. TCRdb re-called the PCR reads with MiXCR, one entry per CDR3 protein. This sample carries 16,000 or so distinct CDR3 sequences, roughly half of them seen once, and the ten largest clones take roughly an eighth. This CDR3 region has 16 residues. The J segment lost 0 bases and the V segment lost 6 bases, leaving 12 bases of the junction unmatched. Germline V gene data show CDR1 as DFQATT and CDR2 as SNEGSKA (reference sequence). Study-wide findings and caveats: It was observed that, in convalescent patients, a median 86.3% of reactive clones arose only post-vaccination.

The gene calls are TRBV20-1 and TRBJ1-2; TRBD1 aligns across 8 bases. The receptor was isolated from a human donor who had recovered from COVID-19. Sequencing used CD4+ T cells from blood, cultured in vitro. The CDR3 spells CSAPPPLDRANYGYTF. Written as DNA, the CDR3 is TGCAGTGCCCCCCCCCCGTTGGACAGGGCTAACTATGGCTACACCTTC.